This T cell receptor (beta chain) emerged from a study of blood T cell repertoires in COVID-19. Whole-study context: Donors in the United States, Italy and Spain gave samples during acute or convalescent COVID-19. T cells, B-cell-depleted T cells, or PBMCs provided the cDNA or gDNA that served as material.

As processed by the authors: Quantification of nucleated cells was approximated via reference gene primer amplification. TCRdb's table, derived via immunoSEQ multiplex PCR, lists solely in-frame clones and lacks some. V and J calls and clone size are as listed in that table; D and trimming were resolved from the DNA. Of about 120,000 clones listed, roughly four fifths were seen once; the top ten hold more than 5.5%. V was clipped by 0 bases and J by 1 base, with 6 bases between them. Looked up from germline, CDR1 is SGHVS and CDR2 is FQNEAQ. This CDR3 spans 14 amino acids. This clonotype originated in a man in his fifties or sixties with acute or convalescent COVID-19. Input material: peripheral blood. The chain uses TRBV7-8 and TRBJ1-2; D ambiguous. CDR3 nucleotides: TGTGCCAGCAGCTTAGCCGAGATTAACTATGGCTACACCTTC. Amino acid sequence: CASSLAEINYGYTF.